These 29 T cell receptor beta chains came from one sample sequenced in a study of T cell responses to AZD1222 COVID-19 vaccine. Sequencing used immunoSEQ multiplex PCR; TCRdb keeps in-frame clones, though not all of them. The sample contains about 160,000 clones, 90% to 95% of which appear only once. This specimen was peripheral blood, taken on day 0 of MenACWY control vaccination. These receptors were obtained from an adult in good health.

The chain has TRBV19 and TRBJ1-1; D unresolved. CDR3 size: 15 residues. CDR1 is LNHDA and CDR2 is SQIVND in the germline V gene (reference sequence). The V gene lost 6 bases and the J gene lost 1 base, with 15 bases spanning the gap. The CDR3 reads CASRGRREKNTEAFF. The DNA of the CDR3 is TGTGCCAGTAGGGGCAGGAGGGAGAAGAACACTGAAGCTTTCTTT. Filled out from reference TRBV19 and TRBJ1-1, the complete variable domain reads DGGITQSPKYLFRKEGQNVTLSCEQNLNHDAMYWYRQDPGQGLRLIYYSQIVNDFQKGDIAEGYSVSREKKESFPLTVTSAQKNPTAFYLCASRGRREKNTEAFFGQGTRLTVV.

The J gene is TRBJ2-2, the V gene TRBV3-1 (or the pseudogene TRBV3-2), with TRBD2 matching over 8 bases. In germline, CDR1 is LGHDT, CDR2 YNNKEL (reference sequence). Losses at the gene ends were 6 bases for V and 5 bases for J; bases not matched to a gene: 2. The CDR3 sequence is 13 residues long. The CDR3 nucleotides read TGTGCCAGCAGTTTAGCGGGAACCGGGGAGCTGTTTTTT. Its translation: CASSLAGTGELFF.

V is TRBV2 and J is TRBJ2-7; D remains unclear. Germline loops: CDR1 SNHLY, CDR2 FYNNEI. Trimming shortened V by 6 bases and J by 4 bases, and 7 bases separated the two germline ends. The CDR3 contains 11 residues. The CDR3 loop reads CASSISYEQYF. CDR3 nucleotide sequence: TGTGCCAGCAGCATTAGTTACGAGCAGTACTTC.

The chain links TRBV7-9 to TRBJ1-4, with D possibly matching TRBD1 (5 bases). Germline V gene data show CDR1 as SEHNR and CDR2 as FQNEAQ (reference sequence). The CDR3 has 15 amino acids. Trimming left V 4 bases short and J 8 bases short, with 17 bases between. CDR3 DNA sequence: TGTGCCAGCAGCTCGGCTCGCAGGGAAAGAGAAAAACTGTTTTTT. Its protein is CASSSARREREKLFF. The full variable domain, rest sourced from reference TRBV7-9 and TRBJ1-4, is DTGVSQNPRHKITKRGQNVTFRCDPISEHNRLYWYRQTLGQGPEFLTYFQNEAQLEKSRLLSDRFSAERPKGSFSTLEIQRTEQGDSAMYLCASSSARREREKLFFGSGTQLSVL.

The chain combines TRBV5-4 with TRBJ2-5, with 9 positions matching TRBD2. CDR3 length equals 16 residues. Trimming took 4 bases from V and 3 from J; bases not matched to a gene: 10. Looked up from germline, CDR1 is SGHNT and CDR2 is YYREEE (reference sequence). The CDR3 here is CASSPREGAGKETQYF. The CDR3 DNA is TGTGCCAGCAGCCCGCGGGAGGGTGCTGGAAAAGAGACCCAGTACTTC.

The chain couples TRBV15 to TRBJ2-5, with D tentatively TRBD1 or TRBD2 (5 bases each). CDR1 and CDR2 (germline): LNHNV, YYDKDF (reference sequence). The CDR3 runs 18 residues. V lost 1 base and J 4 bases, leaving 22 bases between the germline ends. The CDR3 sequence: CATSRVKTGQGRGETQYF. The CDR3 DNA is TGTGCCACCAGCAGAGTGAAGACGGGGCAGGGCCGGGGAGAGACCCAGTACTTC.

This clone was observed a single time. This chain joins TRBV5-1 and TRBJ1-6; 7 nucleotides align to TRBD1. V was pared by 3 bases and J by 4 bases, with 19 bases of the junction left unmatched. This CDR3 region has 20 residues. The germline V gene has CDR1 SGHRS and CDR2 YFSETQ. The CDR3 sequence is CASSSFGRDRGVGYNSPLHF. In DNA, the CDR3 is TGCGCCAGCAGCTCCTTCGGCCGGGACAGAGGGGTGGGTTATAATTCACCCCTCCACTTT.

This chain connects TRBV28 to TRBJ1-2; tentative D call: TRBD1 (6 bases). CDR1 MDHEN and CDR2 SYDVKM come from the germline V gene. The CDR3 totals 15 residues. Trimming took off 1 base at V and 7 bases at J, with 16 bases between the two ends. The CDR3 loop is CASSLSAGVEFGYTF. CDR3 nucleotide sequence: TGTGCCAGCAGTTTATCGGCAGGGGTAGAGTTTGGCTACACCTTC.

The rearrangement joins TRBV6-2 or TRBV6-3 to TRBJ2-1; 10 bases match TRBD2. The V and J ends lost 6 bases and 4 bases, in that order; junction bases with no gene match: 6. CDR3 length: 15 residues. Germline V gene sequence: CDR1 MNHEY, CDR2 SVGEGT. CDR3 sequence (DNA): TGTGCCAGCAGCGCCGGGACTAGCGATTACAATGAGCAGTTCTTC. As protein: CASSAGTSDYNEQFF.

CDR3 sequence: CASRDSPTYEQYF. The CDR3 nucleotides are TGTGCCAGCAGGGACAGCCCAACCTACGAGCAGTACTTC. The rearrangement uses TRBV2 and TRBJ2-7; a possible D gene is TRBD1 (6 bases). Per germline, CDR1 SNHLY and CDR2 FYNNEI. Trimming removed 6 bases at V and 2 bases at J, with 11 bases between. The length of the CDR3 is 13 residues.

The DNA for the CDR3 is TGCGCCAGCAGTGTGGGCAGCCCTATGAACACTGAAGCTTTCTTT. It encodes CASSVGSPMNTEAFF. The genes are TRBV10-1 and TRBJ1-1; D remains unclear. The V gene's germline CDR1 is WNHNN and CDR2 SYGVQD (reference sequence). V was clipped by 4 bases and J by 0 bases, with 12 bases between them. This CDR3 contains 15 residues.

This clone was seen more than once but under ten times. This CDR3 is also generated by other DNA sequences in the sample. The gene calls are TRBV2 and TRBJ1-2; 8 bases agree with TRBD1. This CDR3 region has 12 residues. Per the germline V gene, CDR1 is SNHLY and CDR2 is FYNNEI. The trim removed 5 bases at V and 5 bases at J, leaving 1 base unmatched. The CDR3 loop is CASSRDRYGYTF. DNA of the CDR3: TGTGCCAGCAGTCGGGACAGGTATGGCTACACCTTC. Looking up the rest from reference TRBV2 and TRBJ1-2 gives the full variable domain: EPEVTQTPSHQVTQMGQEVILRCVPISNHLYFYWYRQILGQKVEFLVSFYNNEISEKSEIFDDQFSVERPDGSNFTLKIRSTKLEDSAMYFCASSRDRYGYTFGSGTRLTVV.

The rearrangement joins TRBV11-3 to TRBJ2-5, with D unresolved. The CDR3 covers 14 residues. Germline assignment: CDR1 SGHNT and CDR2 YENEEA. The V end was cut by 2 bases, the J end by 1 base, with 8 bases between. The CDR3 DNA is TGTGCCAGCAGCTTACGGGCAGGCCAAGAGACCCAGTACTTC. Its protein product is CASSLRAGQETQYF.

J is TRBJ1-6 and V is TRBV5-4; no firm D call. Trimming stripped 0 bases from V and 0 bases from J, with 7 bases between. The germline V gene has CDR1 SGHNT and CDR2 YYREEE (reference sequence). The CDR3 is 16 residues long. The DNA for the CDR3 is TGTGCCAGCAGCTTGGGAGGGAGCTCCTATAATTCACCCCTCCACTTT. Translated, it gives CASSLGGSSYNSPLHF.

V and J are TRBV29-1 and TRBJ1-5, with TRBD1 as a possible D gene (6 bases). Trimming took off 2 bases at V and 2 bases at J, with 13 bases between the two ends. CDR3 length equals 15 residues. Germline CDR1 and CDR2: SQVTM and ANQGSEA. CDR3: CSVELQGGGNQPQHF. For the CDR3, the DNA is TGCAGCGTTGAATTACAGGGTGGCGGCAATCAGCCCCAGCATTTT.

The chain recombines TRBV5-8 with TRBJ2-1, with D unclear. V lost 0 bases and J 0 bases, leaving 4 bases between the germline ends. Germline lookup yields CDR1 SGHTS and CDR2 YDEGEE. The CDR3 extends over 14 amino acids. CDR3 DNA sequence: TGTGCCAGCAGCTTGGGGAGCTCCTACAATGAGCAGTTCTTC. This sequence encodes CASSLGSSYNEQFF.

The chain uses TRBV19 and TRBJ2-3, with D perhaps TRBD2 (6 bases). The CDR3 covers 13 residues. CDR1 and CDR2 (germline): LNHDA, SQIVND (reference sequence). The V end lost 9 bases, the J end lost 4 bases, and 14 bases lay between the germline ends. The CDR3 spells CASARERADTQYF. The DNA of the CDR3 is TGTGCCAGCGCCCGGGAGAGGGCAGATACGCAGTATTTT.

This chain joins TRBV20-1 and TRBJ2-7; 13 positions match TRBD2. Germline V gives CDR1 DFQATT, CDR2 SNEGSKA (reference sequence). The CDR3 totals 17 residues. With 3 bases clipped from V and 3 bases from J, the junction kept 11 bases outside the gene matches. This CDR3 is CSASTPGTSGIGYEQYF. CDR3 in DNA: TGCAGTGCTAGTACCCCCGGGACTAGCGGGATCGGCTACGAGCAGTACTTC.

The V call is TRBV7-3, the J call TRBJ1-6; D ambiguous. Deletions cut 3 bases from V and 0 bases from J, with 6 bases between. The CDR3 extends over 15 amino acids. Germline V gene data show CDR1 as SGHTA and CDR2 as FQGTGA. CDR3 protein: CASSLSSSYNSPLHF. The CDR3 nucleotides read TGTGCCAGCAGCTTGAGCAGCTCCTATAATTCACCCCTCCACTTT.

The V gene is TRBV6-6, the J gene TRBJ1-1; D perhaps matches TRBD1 (5 bases). The CDR3 consists of 15 residues. V was shortened by 6 bases and J by 6 bases, with 20 bases between the two germline ends. Germline lookup yields CDR1 MNHNY and CDR2 SVGAGI (reference sequence). Here the CDR3 DNA reads TGTGCCAGCAGGTACCCGGGACCCTCTGAGGCTGAAGCTTTCTTT. Encoded protein: CASRYPGPSEAEAFF.

This clone was recorded a few times. One end of the junction varies from germline; a read error may be responsible. The V gene is TRBV7-7, the J gene TRBJ2-1, with D perhaps TRBD2 (6 bases). Germline V gives CDR1 SSHAT, CDR2 FNYEAQ (reference sequence). The CDR3 spans 16 residues. In nucleotides, the CDR3 is TGTGCTAGCAGCTTAGGCGGGGTCAGCTCCTACAATGAGCAGTTCTTC. It specifies CASSLGGVSSYNEQFF.

The gene calls are TRBV5-1 and TRBJ1-2; D is ambiguous. In germline, CDR1 is SGHRS, CDR2 YFSETQ. This CDR3 region has 15 residues. V shed 3 bases and J shed 6 bases, with 18 bases lying between them. CDR3 sequence: CASSSMAGSHDGYTF. CDR3 bases: TGCGCCAGCAGCTCGATGGCGGGTTCTCACGATGGCTACACCTTC.

The CDR3 protein is CASSIGGSYEQYF. CDR3 nucleotide sequence: TGTGCCAGTAGTATAGGGGGCTCCTACGAGCAGTACTTC. The gene calls are TRBV19 and TRBJ2-7, with no clear D. From germline, CDR1 is LNHDA and CDR2 SQIVND (reference sequence). This CDR3 contains 13 residues. Trimming cost V 1 base and J 0 bases, with 4 bases left between them.

The rearrangement uses TRBV24-1 and TRBJ2-3, with a tentative D call TRBD1 (6 bases). The V gene's germline CDR1 is KGHDR and CDR2 SFDVKD. This CDR3 spans 13 amino acids. V dropped 6 bases and J dropped 4 bases, with 10 bases sitting between them. CDR3 residues: CATSQGFADTQYF. The CDR3, as DNA: TGTGCCACCAGTCAGGGGTTTGCAGATACGCAGTATTTT.

The J gene is TRBJ1-2, the V gene TRBV7-9; D gene ambiguous. CDR3 length: 16 amino acids. With 4 bases removed from V and 4 bases from J, the gap between germline ends came to 19 bases. Germline lookup yields CDR1 SEHNR and CDR2 FQNEAQ (reference sequence). Here the CDR3 reads CASSSDLGSHRYGYTF. DNA for the CDR3: TGTGCCAGCAGCTCCGACCTAGGGAGCCATCGCTATGGCTACACCTTC.

V usage is TRBV19 and J usage is TRBJ2-7; D unclear. V was pared by 3 bases and J by 3 bases, with 12 bases between. The germline V gene encodes CDR1 LNHDA and CDR2 SQIVND (reference sequence). CDR3 length: 14 residues. DNA of the CDR3: TGTGCCAGTAGTATCACAGCTTCAAACTACGAGCAGTACTTC. Its translation is CASSITASNYEQYF.

This chain joins TRBV5-1 and TRBJ1-2, with a weak D call TRBD1 (5 bases). This CDR3 is built from 15 residues. Germline CDR1 reads SGHRS; CDR2 reads YFSETQ. The V and J ends lost 0 bases and 4 bases respectively, with 13 bases between them. The CDR3 DNA is TGCGCCAGCAGCTTGGAAGGACACCTTTCCTATGGCTACACCTTC. Translating it yields CASSLEGHLSYGYTF.

The V and J genes are TRBV2 and TRBJ1-3; no clear D gene. This CDR3 has 14 amino acids. The germline V and J ends were trimmed by 4 bases and 0 bases, with 7 bases remaining between them. Germline loops: CDR1 SNHLY, CDR2 FYNNEI. The CDR3, as DNA: TGTGCCAGCAGTGGAGACAACTCTGGAAACACCATATATTTT. This gives the protein CASSGDNSGNTIYF.

This chain connects TRBV9 to TRBJ2-3; D is undetermined. Trimming pared 4 bases from V and 0 bases from J, leaving 9 bases between. The CDR3 is 14 residues long. Germline V gene sequence: CDR1 SGDLS, CDR2 YYNGEE. This CDR3 is CASSPQPSTDTQYF. DNA for the CDR3: TGTGCCAGCAGCCCCCAGCCCAGCACAGATACGCAGTATTTT. Supplemented by reference TRBV9 and TRBJ2-3, the full variable domain reads DSGVTQTPKHLITATGQRVTLRCSPRSGDLSVYWYQQSLDQGLQFLIQYYNGEERAKGNILERFSAQQFPDLHSELNLSSLELGDSALYFCASSPQPSTDTQYFGPGTRLTVL.